This T cell receptor beta chain was captured by sequencing in a study of T cell responses to AZD1222 COVID-19 vaccine. Study findings and constraints: There were vaccine-associated CD4 TCRs across spike, dominant at 160-218 and 743-854. White British people made up most donors, females outnumbered males, and clonal diversity was possibly underestimated. Repertoires were obtained solely post-peak T cell response.

Sequenced by immunoSEQ multiplex PCR; TCRdb stores in-frame clones only, minus some. The profile shows under 150,000 clones, approximately 89% of them singletons. A note on this clone: Its antigen is not identified.

Trimming left V 5 bases short and J 2 bases short, with 9 bases between. Germline CDR1 reads LNHDA; CDR2 reads SQIVND (reference sequence). This CDR3 comprises 13 residues. This specimen consisted of peripheral blood, obtained on day 0 of AZD1222 vaccination. V usage is TRBV19 and J usage is TRBJ1-2, with D possibly matching TRBD1 (6 bases). The source of this sequence is an adult in good health. DNA for the CDR3: TGTGCCAGTAGTCGGACAGAAAACTATGGCTACACCTTC. Translated: CASSRTENYGYTF.